This T cell receptor (beta chain) was captured by sequencing in a study of blood T cell repertoires in COVID-19. The wider study: The study drew acute and convalescent COVID-19 samples from the United States, Italy and Spain. Sources were T cells, B-cell-depleted T cells, or PBMCs; the material itself was cDNA or gDNA.

As processed by the authors: The assay estimated nucleated cells by amplifying reference gene primers. TCRdb's copy holds only in-frame clones and misses some; the assay was immunoSEQ multiplex PCR. The V and J calls and clone size come from that table; D and trimming were worked out from the DNA. The table has 210,000 or so clones, around 90% seen once; the top ten hold approximately 2.4%. V was shortened by 4 bases and J by 6 bases, with 12 bases between the two germline ends. This CDR3 contains 13 residues. The germline CDR1 and CDR2 sequences are ENHRY and SYGVKD. The clonotype originates from a young man with COVID-19, enrolled during active disease. Sequencing used peripheral blood. The V call is TRBV10-3, the J call TRBJ1-2; the D gene is possibly TRBD1 (6 bases). The CDR3: CAISGTGMDGYTF. The CDR3 DNA follows: TGTGCCATCAGTGGCACAGGGATGGATGGCTACACCTTC.